The rows below give T cell receptor beta chains drawn from one sample of a study of response to subunit inactivated influenza vaccine. In TCRdb, the RT-PCR reads were re-called with MiXCR into one record per CDR3 protein. The sample carries more than 550,000 distinct CDR3 sequences, 12% recorded once. Sample: PBMCs from blood, taken on the day of vaccination. These receptors were taken from a man aged 50-59 years who received an inactivated influenza vaccine. Both conserved end residues are part of each CDR3. The order of the fields is CDR3 length, clone size, J gene, V gene, D gene, CDR3 DNA, CDR3 protein. The D gene is left open where the match is weak. The size of a clone is reported for some rows only, either as once, few or many, or as a class for expanded clones.

15 few TRBJ2-5 TRBV5-1 TRBD2 TGCGCCAGCAGCTTAGGACTAGCCTACGCAGAGACCCAGTACTTC CASSLGLAYAETQYF
13 many TRBJ1-2 TRBV27 . TGTGCCAGCAGTTTATCCTTTTCGGGTGGCTACACCTTC CASSLSFSGGYTF
15 few TRBJ2-1 TRBV12-3/TRBV12-4 TRBD2 TGTGCCAGCAGTTTAGTAGCGGGGGCCTTCCTTGAGCAGTTCTTC CASSLVAGAFLEQFF
13 . TRBJ1-1 TRBV5-1 TRBD1 TGCGCCAGCAGCGCCGGGACAGCACTTGAAGCTTTCTTT CASSAGTALEAFF
13 few TRBJ1-1 TRBV27 . TGTGCCAGCAGTGCCCGATATGTCGATGAAGCTTTCTTT CASSARYVDEAFF
11 few TRBJ1-4 TRBV29-1 . TGCAGCGTTGCTGTGGGTGAAAAACTGTTTTTT CSVAVGEKLFF
17 many TRBJ2-3 TRBV6-1 . TGTGCCAGCAGCCGAATTAGAGCTGTCACGAGCACAGATACGCAGTATTTT CASSRIRAVTSTDTQYF
17 few TRBJ2-3 TRBV5-1 . TGCGCCAGCAGCTTGGGGAAATACAGGAGGGGCACAGATACGCAGTATTTT CASSLGKYRRGTDTQYF
17 many TRBJ2-1 TRBV24-1 . TGTGCCACCAGTGATTTAGGCCGGCAGGGTATCGACAATGAGCAGTTCTTC CATSDLGRQGIDNEQFF
15 few TRBJ1-6 TRBV18 . TGTGCCAGCTCGTCCTCTGCGGGGGAGAATTCACCCCTCCACTTT CASSSSAGENSPLHF
14 many TRBJ2-3 TRBV4-3 . TGCGCCAGCAGCCCCGGGACTAGCACAGATACGCAGTATTTT CASSPGTSTDTQYF
15 many TRBJ2-2 TRBV6-1 . TGTGCCAGCAGTCCCACCGCGGGGCTCTCCGGGGAGCTGTTTTTT CASSPTAGLSGELFF
14 many TRBJ2-3 TRBV10-3 . TGTGCCATCAGTATCGAGCGGGCGAGAAATACGCAGTATTTT CAISIERARNTQYF
15 few TRBJ2-3 TRBV6-5 . TGTGCCAGCAGTTACTCGATACCAAGCACAGATACGCAGTATTTT CASSYSIPSTDTQYF
14 few TRBJ2-3 TRBV30 . TGTGCCTGGAGTGCGTTCCGGGGTACAGATACGCAGTATTTT CAWSAFRGTDTQYF
16 . TRBJ2-3 TRBV5-1 TRBD1 TGCGCCAGCAGCTTACCCGGGACAGGGGGCGCAGATACGCAGTATTTT CASSLPGTGGADTQYF